This TCR beta chain is from a study of cytomegalovirus exposure and HLA in healthy donors. Study context: Genetic ancestry analysis placed around four fifths of the 398 donors that were genotyped in the Caucasian-associated cluster. Overall study findings and caveats: The authors assumed roughly uniform sequencing depth across donors for presence/absence analyses. Earlier findings revealed that most TCR beta V segments proved productive either about 87% or about 30% of the time.

PCR used 60 Vbeta primers and 13 Jbeta primers. Measured with immunoSEQ multiplex PCR; TCRdb has only the in-frame clones, and not every one. Of approximately 130,000 clones listed, around 84% are singletons. Regarding this clone: Its matching antigen is unknown.

This clonotype originated in a woman aged 35 to 49 in good health and CMV-seronegative. The sequenced material came from PBMCs.

The CDR3 loop is CASSVASGSTTDTQYF. The CDR3 bases are TGTGCCAGCAGCGTAGCCAGCGGGAGTACGACAGATACGCAGTATTTT. The chain employs TRBV9 and TRBJ2-3; 8 nucleotides align to TRBD2. Trimming took 0 bases from V and 3 from J; bases not matched to a gene: 6. The CDR3 spans 16 residues. Germline CDR1 SGDLS, CDR2 YYNGEE.